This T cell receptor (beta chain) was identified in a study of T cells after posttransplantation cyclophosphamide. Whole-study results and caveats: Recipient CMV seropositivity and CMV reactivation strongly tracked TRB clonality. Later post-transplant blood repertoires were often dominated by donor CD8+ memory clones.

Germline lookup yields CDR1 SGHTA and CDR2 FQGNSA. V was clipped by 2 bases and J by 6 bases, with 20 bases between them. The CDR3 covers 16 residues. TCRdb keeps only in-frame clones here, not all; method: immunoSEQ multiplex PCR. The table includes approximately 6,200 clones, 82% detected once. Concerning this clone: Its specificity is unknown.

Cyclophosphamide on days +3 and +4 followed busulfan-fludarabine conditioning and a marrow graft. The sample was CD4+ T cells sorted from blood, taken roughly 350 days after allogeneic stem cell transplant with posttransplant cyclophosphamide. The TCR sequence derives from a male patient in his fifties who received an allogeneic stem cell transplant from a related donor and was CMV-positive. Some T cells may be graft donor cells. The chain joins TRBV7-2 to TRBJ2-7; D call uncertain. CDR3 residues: CASSLSLSYRVSEQYF. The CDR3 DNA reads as TGTGCCAGCAGCTTAAGTTTGAGTTACCGCGTCTCCGAGCAGTACTTC.